The entry that follows covers one T cell receptor (beta chain) sequence. V was pared by 0 bases and J by 9 bases, with 8 bases between. The CDR3 is 13 residues long. Looked up from germline, CDR1 is MNHEY and CDR2 is SMNVEV (reference sequence). The source of the sample is a study of blood T cell repertoires in COVID-19. Study in general: The United States, Italy and Spain provided the acute and convalescent COVID-19 samples. T cells, B-cell-depleted T cells, or PBMCs provided the cDNA or gDNA that served as material.

Under the authors' procedure: The authors estimated nucleated cell counts from reference gene primer amplification. Only in-frame clones appear in the TCRdb table, and some are missing; sequencing was by immunoSEQ multiplex PCR. That table furnishes V, J and clone size, whereas the DNA furnished D and trimming. The table has under 300,000 clones, approximately 79% seen once. The chain employs TRBV27 and TRBJ1-4; the D is unclear. The clonotype originates from a woman between 40 and 50 years old with active or convalescent COVID-19. Input material: peripheral blood. The DNA of the CDR3 is TGTGCCAGCAGTTTATCGAGAGCACAAAAACTGTTTTTT. The encoded protein is CASSLSRAQKLFF.